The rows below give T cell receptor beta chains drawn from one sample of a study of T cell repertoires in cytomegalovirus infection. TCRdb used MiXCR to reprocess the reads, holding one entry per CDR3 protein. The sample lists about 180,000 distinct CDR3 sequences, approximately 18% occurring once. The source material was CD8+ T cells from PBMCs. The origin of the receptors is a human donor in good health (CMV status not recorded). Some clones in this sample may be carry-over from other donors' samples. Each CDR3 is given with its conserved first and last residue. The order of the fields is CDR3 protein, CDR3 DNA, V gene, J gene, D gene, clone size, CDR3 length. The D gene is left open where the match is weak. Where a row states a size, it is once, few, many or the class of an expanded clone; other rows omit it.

CASSGEDTSYEQYF	TGTGCCAGCAGCGGAGAGGACACCTCCTACGAGCAGTACTTC	TRBV7-8	TRBJ2-7	.	few	14
CASSLAPYDGFNQPQHF	TGTGCCAGCAGCTTAGCCCCCTACGACGGATTCAATCAGCCCCAGCATTTT	TRBV11-2	TRBJ1-5	.	few	17
CASSPPRSQGSLHSPLHF	TGCGCCAGCAGCCCCCCCAGGAGCCAGGGAAGTCTCCATTCACCCCTCCACTTT	TRBV4-1	TRBJ1-6	.	few	18
CASSPPGGHYGYTF	TGTGCCAGCAGCCCGCCCGGGGGACACTATGGCTACACCTTC	TRBV6-2/TRBV6-3	TRBJ1-2	.	.	14
CASSQERRSAFF	TGCGCCAGCAGCCAGGAGAGGCGGAGTGCTTTCTTT	TRBV4-1	TRBJ1-1	.	.	12
CASSLAGPTPLEQFF	TGTGCCAGCAGCTTAGCAGGCCCCACTCCACTTGAGCAGTTCTTC	TRBV7-2	TRBJ2-1	.	few	15
CASSLTGQGVNEQFF	TGTGCCAGCAGTTTAACGGGACAGGGGGTCAATGAGCAGTTCTTC	TRBV12-3/TRBV12-4	TRBJ2-1	TRBD1	few	15
CASSPRLLSGGRQPQHF	TGTGCCAGCAGTCCGAGGCTCTTATCAGGGGGTCGTCAGCCCCAGCATTTT	TRBV6-2/TRBV6-3	TRBJ1-5	TRBD1	few	17
CATRGTSPPDEQFF	TGTGCCACCAGGGGGACTAGCCCCCCCGATGAGCAGTTCTTC	TRBV24-1	TRBJ2-1	TRBD2	.	14
CASSLFGVAEAFF	TGTGCCAGCAGCCTCTTTGGGGTCGCAGAAGCTTTCTTT	TRBV6-2/TRBV6-3	TRBJ1-1	.	few	13
CATSDPDRRDGYTF	TGTGCCACCAGTGATCCGGACAGGAGGGATGGCTACACCTTC	TRBV24-1	TRBJ1-2	TRBD1	.	14
CASSYSLAGGQDEQFF	TGTGCCAGCAGTTACTCCCTAGCGGGGGGCCAGGATGAGCAGTTCTTC	TRBV6-2/TRBV6-3	TRBJ2-1	TRBD2	few	16
CASSTGIYEQYF	TGTGCCAGTAGTACGGGGATCTACGAGCAGTACTTC	TRBV6-6	TRBJ2-7	.	few	12
CASSYGETNTEAFF	TGTGCCAGCAGTTACGGGGAGACGAACACTGAAGCTTTCTTT	TRBV6-2/TRBV6-3	TRBJ1-1	.	.	14
CASEGLNTEAFF	TGTGCCTCAGAGGGGTTGAACACTGAAGCTTTCTTT	TRBV7-3	TRBJ1-1	.	.	12